The source of this T cell receptor (beta chain) is a study of cytomegalovirus exposure and HLA in healthy donors. Findings and caveats of the study: A few of the chains that were CMV-associated were confirmed in vitro to be specific for CMV antigens. About 87% or about 30% of the time was how often most TCR beta V segments were productive, according to an earlier analysis.

In the case of this clone: What it recognizes is unknown.

V dropped 3 bases and J dropped 3 bases, with 12 bases sitting between them. CDR3 length equals 14 residues. The germline CDR1 and CDR2 sequences are SGHNT and YYREEE (reference sequence). The PCR was carried out with 60 Vbeta primers and 13 Jbeta primers. Sequencing used immunoSEQ multiplex PCR; TCRdb keeps in-frame clones, though not all of them. This sample has tens of thousands of clones; around 80% occur once, and the top ten carry 2.5% to 3%. This receptor was identified in a young man in good health and CMV-seronegative. The chain recombines TRBV5-4 with TRBJ2-5; D is unclear. Sample: PBMCs. CDR3 protein: CASSWSREKETQYF. For the CDR3, the DNA is TGTGCCAGCAGCTGGTCTAGAGAAAAAGAGACCCAGTACTTC.